This record looks at one TCR beta chain sequence and its context. The data stem from a study of blood T cell repertoires in COVID-19. Per the authors' pipeline: It was from reference gene primer amplification that nucleated cell counts were estimated. Here immunoSEQ multiplex PCR was the method, and the copy in TCRdb shows in-frame clones only, minus some. V and J calls and clone size are as listed in that table; D and trimming were resolved from the DNA. The sample has around 130,000 clones; around 85% are singletons. This receptor was identified in a woman of 80 years or more with acute or convalescent COVID-19. The specimen sequenced was peripheral blood.

CDR3 DNA: TGTGCCATCAGTGAGGGAGGGGACGGCTACACCTTC. Residues: CAISEGGDGYTF. The J gene is TRBJ1-2, the V gene TRBV10-3, with D tentatively TRBD1 (5 bases). V lost 2 bases, J lost 8 bases, and 9 bases lay in between. This CDR3 is 12 amino acids long. CDR1 and CDR2 (germline): ENHRY, SYGVKD.